These 32 T cell receptor beta chains share one sample of origin, sequenced in a study of CD8+ T cells in alopecia areata (dated 2018 in TCRdb). The method was the immunoSEQ multiplex PCR assay. For TCR sequencing, RNA was extracted from every sample and reverse transcribed into cDNA to serve as template. What TCRdb holds here is the immuneACCESS table cut down to in-frame rearrangements. Part of the clones is not present; checked against another copy, under half of the missing clones reflect an unresolved V gene, and the others are unexplained. This sample gives more than 200,000 clones in total; 40% to 55% of them show up just once. Together, the top ten hold 2% to 3% of the sample. The treatment or condition label of this sample denotes: oral pan-JAK inhibitor, 5-10 mg twice daily. The specimen was CD4+ T cells sorted from blood, collected at approximately week 37, from a patient treated with tofacitinib. The receptors were gathered from a human donor with alopecia areata.

V and J are TRBV25-1 and TRBJ2-3; 7 nucleotides agree with TRBD2. CDR3 length: 14 amino acids. Per germline, CDR1 MGHDK and CDR2 SYGVNS. Trimming cost V 10 bases and J 5 bases; bases outside gene matches: 12. Written as DNA, the CDR3 is TGTGCCACCCGTCGGGGCGGGAGCGGAGATACGCAGTATTTT. It encodes CATRRGGSGDTQYF.

Only one count was recorded for this clone. The rearrangement links TRBV19 to TRBJ2-6; D may be TRBD1 (5 bases). V gave up 6 bases and J gave up 4 bases, with 10 bases separating them. The germline CDR1 and CDR2 sequences are LNHDA and SQIVND (reference sequence). This CDR3 comprises 14 residues. The DNA for the CDR3 is TGTGCCAGTAGCCCAGGGCCGGGGGCCAACGTCCTGACTTTC. Amino acid sequence: CASSPGPGANVLTF.

This clone was detected only once. The genes are TRBV4-1 and TRBJ2-4; D gene unclear. This CDR3 contains 15 residues. CDR1 is MGHRA and CDR2 is YSYEKL in the germline V gene. The V end lost 0 bases, the J end lost 10 bases, and 16 bases lay between the germline ends. CDR3 DNA sequence: TGCGCCAGCAGCCAAGAGGGTGACCTGGGTGAGATTCAGTACTTC. Protein: CASSQEGDLGEIQYF.

The rearrangement joins TRBV7-7 to TRBJ2-5, with 11 nucleotides matching TRBD1. CDR3 length: 18 amino acids. Trimming took 1 base from V and 2 from J; bases not matched to a gene: 9. Looked up from germline, CDR1 is SSHAT and CDR2 is FNYEAQ (reference sequence). This CDR3 reads CASSLGTPRDRGQETQYF. CDR3 DNA sequence: TGTGCCAGCAGCTTAGGGACCCCCCGGGACAGGGGGCAAGAGACCCAGTACTTC.

This chain links TRBV20-1 with TRBJ1-2, with D possibly being TRBD1 (6 bases). CDR1 and CDR2 (germline): DFQATT, SNEGSKA (reference sequence). The CDR3 is 10 residues long. V was trimmed by 8 bases and J by 8 bases, leaving 12 bases between them. CDR3 coding DNA: TGCAGTCAGGGGTTCGGAGGCTACACCTTC. Translation gives CSQGFGGYTF.

The gene calls are TRBV28 and TRBJ2-7; the D gene is possibly TRBD2 (6 bases). The CDR3 has 11 residues. The germline V gene has CDR1 MDHEN and CDR2 SYDVKM. Trimming shortened V by 6 bases and J by 7 bases, and 10 bases separated the two germline ends. The CDR3 sequence: CASRGTSEQYF. The CDR3 coding sequence is TGTGCCAGCAGGGGGACTTCGGAGCAGTACTTC. Using reference TRBV28 and TRBJ2-7 for the parts outside the CDR3, the full variable domain is DVKVTQSSRYLVKRTGEKVFLECVQDMDHENMFWYRQDPGLGLRLIYFSYDVKMKEKGDIPEGYSVSREKKERFSLILESASTNQTSMYLCASRGTSEQYFGPGTRLTVT.

This clone was recorded a few times. The V gene is TRBV18, the J gene TRBJ2-6; 8 bases align to TRBD1. CDR3 length: 16 residues. V dropped 3 bases and J dropped 0; count of bases not matched to a gene: 1. Germline V gene data show CDR1 as KGHSH and CDR2 as LQKENI. The chain's CDR3 is CASSPGQASGANVLTF. DNA of the CDR3: TGTGCCAGCTCACCGGGACAGGCCTCTGGGGCCAACGTCCTGACTTTC.

The chain couples TRBV7-2 to TRBJ2-1, with TRBD2 as a possible D gene (6 bases). The germline V gene has CDR1 SGHTA and CDR2 FQGNSA. This CDR3 contains 13 residues. V gave up 4 bases and J gave up 8 bases, with 12 bases separating them. The CDR3 nucleotides are TGTGCCAGCAGCTCGCGGGGCCTCTATGAGCAGTTCTTC. Its translation: CASSSRGLYEQFF.

V usage is TRBV15 and J usage is TRBJ1-1; D is possibly TRBD1 (5 bases). CDR1 is LNHNV, CDR2 YYDKDF, per germline (reference sequence). The CDR3 is 15 amino acids. Trimming shortened V by 5 bases and J by 4 bases, and 17 bases separated the two germline ends. The CDR3 here is CATSVVPGGGTEAFF. The CDR3 bases are TGTGCCACCAGCGTAGTCCCTGGCGGGGGCACTGAAGCTTTCTTT.

The rearrangement uses TRBV6-6 and TRBJ2-7, with 7 bases fitting TRBD2. J gave up 2 bases and V 9 bases, and 7 bases lay outside the gene matches. This CDR3 spans 13 amino acids. CDR1 MNHNY and CDR2 SVGAGI come from the germline V gene (reference sequence). This CDR3 is CASKRDKAYEQYF. The DNA for the CDR3 is TGTGCCAGTAAGCGGGATAAAGCCTACGAGCAGTACTTC.

This clone has ten or more counts. The chain recombines TRBV7-2 with TRBJ2-7; D ambiguous. Trimming pared 3 bases from V and 0 bases from J, leaving 6 bases between. The CDR3 covers 13 residues. Germline CDR1 SGHTA, CDR2 FQGNSA. The CDR3 sequence: CASSFAVSYEQYF. The CDR3 region has the DNA TGTGCCAGCAGCTTCGCGGTCTCCTACGAGCAGTACTTC.

V and J are TRBV18 and TRBJ1-2; the D gene is possibly TRBD1 (5 bases). The CDR3 totals 15 residues. V was clipped by 6 bases and J by 0 bases, with 14 bases between them. From germline, CDR1 is KGHSH and CDR2 LQKENI. DNA for the CDR3: TGTGCCAGCTCGCGAGGGACGGGACCTAACTATGGCTACACCTTC. It yields the protein CASSRGTGPNYGYTF.

This chain uses TRBV29-1 with TRBJ2-3; 10 bases agree with TRBD1. This CDR3 has 14 amino acids. J gave up 4 bases and V 7 bases, and 8 bases lay outside the gene matches. Germline values: CDR1 SQVTM, CDR2 ANQGSEA. In DNA form, the CDR3 reads TGCAGCGCCGGGACAGGGGTTGGATCAGATACGCAGTATTTT. This gives the protein CSAGTGVGSDTQYF.

The rearrangement uses TRBV30 and TRBJ2-5; D unresolved. Matching the DNA end better, TRBJ2-7 makes the J call doubtful. CDR3 length: 13 residues. The germline V gene encodes CDR1 GTSNPN and CDR2 SVGIG (reference sequence). CDR3 region: CAWSVPNTYEQYF. As DNA, the CDR3 is TGTGCCTGGAGTGTACCTAACACCTACGAGCAGTACTTC.

With regard to this clone: The sample contains more than one DNA sequence encoding this CDR3. The CDR3 nucleotides are TGTGCCAGCAGGCGCCAGTCGGATACGCAGTATTTT. This encodes CASRRQSDTQYF. This chain links TRBV2 with TRBJ2-3; D is ambiguous. Deletions cut 6 bases from V and 6 bases from J, with 10 bases between. CDR3 length: 12 residues. In germline, CDR1 is SNHLY, CDR2 FYNNEI. The complete variable domain, with remaining parts taken from reference TRBV2 and TRBJ2-3, reads EPEVTQTPSHQVTQMGQEVILRCVPISNHLYFYWYRQILGQKVEFLVSFYNNEISEKSEIFDDQFSVERPDGSNFTLKIRSTKLEDSAMYFCASRRQSDTQYFGPGTRLTVL.

This chain uses TRBV23-1 with TRBJ1-5; D gene ambiguous. TRBV23-1 carries the ORF label, with uncertain function. The CDR3 runs to 14 residues. Between the trimmed V and J ends, which lost 9 bases and 4 bases, there was a span of 16 bases. CDR3 sequence (DNA): TGCGCCAGTACTCCTGGAACTCAAAATCAGCCCCAGCATTTT. Its translation is CASTPGTQNQPQHF.

This chain uses TRBV7-9 with TRBJ2-7, with D possibly matching TRBD1 (6 bases). V dropped 4 bases and J dropped 3 bases, with 16 bases sitting between them. The germline V gene has CDR1 SEHNR and CDR2 FQNEAQ (reference sequence). This CDR3 is 15 amino acids long. CDR3 sequence (DNA): TGTGCCAGCAGCTCAGGGGCACCCCATCACTACGAGCAGTACTTC. It specifies CASSSGAPHHYEQYF.

The chain uses TRBV4-2 and TRBJ2-5; maybe TRBD2 (6 bases). CDR1 is LGHNA, CDR2 YNFKEQ, per germline. Trimming took 4 bases from V and 5 from J, leaving 14 bases between them. This CDR3 is built from 14 residues. The chain's CDR3 is CASSLSGSHETQYF. CDR3 DNA: TGTGCCAGCAGCCTTTCCGGGAGCCATGAGACCCAGTACTTC.

J is TRBJ2-7 and V is TRBV29-1; no reliable D call. The CDR3 spans 11 residues. Trimming removed 7 bases at V and 2 bases at J, with 9 bases between. Germline loops: CDR1 SQVTM, CDR2 ANQGSEA. The CDR3 DNA is TGCAGCGCGGGCCTTCCCTACGAGCAGTACTTC. Its protein is CSAGLPYEQYF.

This clone has just a few counts. The CDR3 is CASSLGPSAPYNEQFF. The CDR3 region has the DNA TGTGCCAGCAGCTTAGGGCCCAGCGCCCCCTACAATGAGCAGTTCTTC. The chain has TRBV7-2 and TRBJ2-1; D gene ambiguous. Deletions cut 1 base from V and 2 bases from J, with 12 bases between. The CDR3 consists of 16 residues. Germline values: CDR1 SGHTA, CDR2 FQGNSA.

The chain links TRBV11-2 to TRBJ2-7; the match to TRBD2 covers 8 bases. V lost 8 bases, J lost 3 bases, and 6 bases stayed unmatched. Germline-derived CDR1 and CDR2 are SGHAT and FQNNGV. The length of the CDR3 is 13 residues. The CDR3 sequence is CASLRGVHYEQYF. CDR3 DNA: TGTGCCAGCCTGCGGGGGGTCCACTACGAGCAGTACTTC.

The rearrangement joins TRBV15 to TRBJ2-1; the D gene is possibly TRBD2 (6 bases). Looked up from germline, CDR1 is LNHNV and CDR2 is YYDKDF (reference sequence). The ends were cut back, 7 bases at V and 8 bases at J, with 15 bases in the middle. This CDR3 is built from 13 residues. CDR3 residues: CATTETRGDEQFF. CDR3 in DNA: TGTGCCACCACCGAGACCCGCGGGGATGAGCAGTTCTTC.

This clone was detected only once. V is TRBV7-2 and J is TRBJ1-1; the match to TRBD1 covers 11 bases. Trimming cost V 5 bases and J 3 bases; bases outside gene matches: 8. The CDR3 sequence is 16 residues long. Germline CDR1 SGHTA, CDR2 FQGNSA. The CDR3 spells CASSRRTGGIDTEAFF. CDR3 coding DNA: TGTGCCAGCAGCCGACGGACAGGGGGCATCGACACTGAAGCTTTCTTT.

The chain is built from TRBV14 and TRBJ1-2, with 7 positions matching TRBD1. The CDR3 extends over 15 amino acids. With V trimmed by 3 bases and J by 8 bases, 12 bases remained unmatched. Per the germline V gene, CDR1 is SGHDN and CDR2 is FVKESK. The CDR3 spells CASSHGDRVHGGYTF. DNA of the CDR3: TGTGCCAGCAGCCATGGAGACAGGGTTCACGGAGGCTACACCTTC.

V and J are TRBV18 and TRBJ2-7; possibly TRBD1 or TRBD2 for D (5 bases each). Germline V gives CDR1 KGHSH, CDR2 LQKENI. Trimming removed 2 bases at V and 5 bases at J, with 16 bases between. This CDR3 contains 15 residues. The CDR3 DNA sequence: TGTGCCAGCTCACCATCTTCCCCTCGAGGGGACGAGCAGTACTTC. It codes for CASSPSSPRGDEQYF.

V and J are TRBV28 and TRBJ1-1; D perhaps matches TRBD1 (5 bases). The germline CDR1 and CDR2 sequences are MDHEN and SYDVKM. Trimming took off 6 bases at V and 3 bases at J, with 11 bases between the two ends. The CDR3 length is 13 residues. This CDR3 is CASRLQGDTEAFF. DNA for the CDR3: TGTGCCAGCAGACTTCAGGGTGACACTGAAGCTTTCTTT.

The V call is TRBV6-5, the J call TRBJ2-5; D is undetermined. The germline gives CDR1 MNHEY, CDR2 SVGAGI. The CDR3 covers 12 residues. V lost 6 bases and J lost 7, with 12 bases in between. CDR3 protein: CASSTIVGTQYF. The CDR3 nucleotides are TGTGCCAGCAGCACCATTGTGGGGACCCAGTACTTC.

The chain joins TRBV7-9 to TRBJ2-3; the D is unclear. In germline, CDR1 is SEHNR, CDR2 FQNEAQ (reference sequence). Trimming left V 10 bases short and J 2 bases short, with 7 bases between. The CDR3 contains 11 residues. The CDR3 sequence: CATESTDTQYF. The CDR3 nucleotides are TGTGCCACCGAGTCCACAGATACGCAGTATTTT.

This clone was picked up a small number of times. The chain recombines TRBV5-1 with TRBJ2-3; the match to TRBD2 covers 13 bases. The V gene end was trimmed by 4 bases and the J gene end by 5 bases; junction bases not matched to a gene: 10. CDR3 size: 17 residues. Germline CDR1 reads SGHRS; CDR2 reads YFSETQ. The CDR3 region has the DNA TGCGCCAGCAGCCTGTCGCCACGGACTAGCGGGAGAGATACGCAGTATTTT. Its protein product is CASSLSPRTSGRDTQYF.

The rearrangement joins TRBV10-3 to TRBJ2-5; D is uncertain. CDR1 is ENHRY and CDR2 is SYGVKD in the germline V gene. The CDR3 totals 13 residues. Trimming pared 3 bases from V and 1 base from J, leaving 6 bases between. CDR3 DNA: TGTGCCATCAGTGATAAGGGCCAAGAGACCCAGTACTTC. Its protein is CAISDKGQETQYF.

This chain's CDR3 is CASSSSRDTGEAFF. CDR3 DNA sequence: TGTGCCAGCAGCTCCAGCAGGGATACTGGTGAAGCTTTCTTT. V and J are TRBV7-3 and TRBJ1-1; tentatively, D is TRBD1 (5 bases). Trimming took off 4 bases at V and 7 bases at J, with 16 bases between the two ends. The germline V gene has CDR1 SGHTA and CDR2 FQGTGA. This CDR3 is 14 amino acids long.

CDR3 DNA sequence: TGTGCCAGCAGCTTTACTAGCGGCCAAGAGACCCAGTACTTC. Its translation is CASSFTSGQETQYF. The chain employs TRBV11-2 and TRBJ2-5, with 8 positions matching TRBD2. With V trimmed by 3 bases and J by 1 base, 1 base remained unmatched. CDR3 length equals 14 residues. Germline V lookup: CDR1 SGHAT, CDR2 FQNNGV.